This T cell receptor beta chain was captured in a study of cytomegalovirus exposure and HLA in healthy donors. Looking at the study overall: From HLA-typed donors, an early data release held some 80 million unique TCRs.

PCR involved 60 Vbeta and 13 Jbeta primers. Libraries were prepared by immunoSEQ multiplex PCR; TCRdb keeps only in-frame clonotypes and omits some of them. The sample includes 150,000 to 200,000 clones, about four fifths of them seen just once. In nominal health when sampled, donors likely had unrecorded immune exposures nonetheless. The germline CDR1 and CDR2 sequences are SGHRS and YFSETQ. The CDR3 is 14 amino acids. The trim removed 0 bases at V and 6 bases at J, leaving 1 base unmatched. The chain is built from TRBV5-1 and TRBJ2-3; 10 bases are shared with TRBD2. This receptor was identified in a girl under 18 in good health and CMV-seropositive. Sequenced: PBMCs. The CDR3 nucleotides read TGCGCCAGCAGCTTGGATAGCGGGGGGGATACGCAGTATTTT. Its translation: CASSLDSGGDTQYF. The full variable domain, in which reference TRBV5-1 and TRBJ2-3 provide the parts outside the CDR3, is KAGVTQTPRYLIKTRGQQVTLSCSPISGHRSVSWYQQTPGQGLQFLFEYFSETQRNKGNFPGRFSGRQFSNSRSEMNVSTLELGDSALYLCASSLDSGGDTQYFGPGTRLTVL.